The next 21 T cell receptor beta chains were all read from a single sample in a study of CD8 T cells in Susac syndrome. Random hexamers primed reverse transcription of about 0.5 to 1 ug RNA. One entry per CDR3 protein, called by TCRdb with MiXCR from the immunoSEQ multiplex PCR reads. The repertoire holds roughly 140,000 distinct CDR3 sequences, with 95% as singletons. The sample comprised CD4+ T cells from PBMCs. Receptors were obtained from a human donor with Susac syndrome.

The chain recombines TRBV6-6 with TRBJ2-7; 7 nucleotides match TRBD2. The CDR3 contains 13 residues. Germline trimming cut 4 bases from V and 2 bases from J; bases unmatched to any gene: 2. The V gene's germline CDR1 is MNHNY and CDR2 SVGAGI (reference sequence). The CDR3 reads CASSSRGAYEQYF. The CDR3 nucleotides read TGTGCCAGCAGTTCCCGGGGGGCCTACGAGCAGTACTTC.

The chain carries TRBV6-1 and TRBJ2-3; no firm D call. CDR3 length: 14 amino acids. Germline values: CDR1 MNHNS, CDR2 SASEGT. With 0 bases removed from V and 2 bases from J, the gap between germline ends came to 6 bases. CDR3 nucleotides: TGTGCCAGCAGTGAAGCGCTTCTCACAGATACGCAGTATTTT. This gives the protein CASSEALLTDTQYF.

Here the CDR3 reads CASGLTGETQYF. The DNA for the CDR3 is TGTGCCAGCGGTCTGACAGGAGAGACCCAGTACTTC. This chain joins TRBV3-1 and TRBJ2-5; D perhaps matches TRBD1 (6 bases). CDR3 length: 12 amino acids. V lost 8 bases to trimming and J lost 4 bases, with 11 bases between them. In germline, CDR1 is LGHDT, CDR2 YNNKEL (reference sequence).

This sequence joins TRBV12-3 or TRBV12-4 and TRBJ1-2; D uncertain. V was pared by 2 bases and J by 7 bases, with 8 bases between. The CDR3 is 12 residues long. CDR3 protein: CASSLSKSGYTF. In DNA, the CDR3 is TGTGCCAGCAGTTTATCCAAATCTGGCTACACCTTC.

This sequence joins TRBV6-2 or TRBV6-3 and TRBJ2-1; no clear D gene. CDR3 length equals 15 residues. The germline V gene encodes CDR1 MNHEY and CDR2 SVGEGT. The V end was cut by 7 bases, the J end by 8 bases, with 21 bases between. Written as DNA, the CDR3 is TGTGCCAGCACCCCGACGTTGGGTGCGTCAGATGAGCAGTTCTTC. It is translated as CASTPTLGASDEQFF.

The V gene is TRBV3-1, the J gene TRBJ2-1; either TRBD1 or TRBD2 may supply D (5 bases each). The V gene's germline CDR1 is LGHDT and CDR2 YNNKEL (reference sequence). The V end was cut by 5 bases, the J end by 9 bases, with 17 bases between. The CDR3 has 14 residues. CDR3 nucleotide sequence: TGTGCCAGCAGCTTCCTTGGGGGTGGGGGTGAGCAGTTCTTC. Translating it yields CASSFLGGGGEQFF.

This chain connects TRBV4-1 to TRBJ1-1; weak D call: TRBD1 (6 bases). Germline-derived CDR1 and CDR2 are MGHRA and YSYEKL. The CDR3 contains 16 residues. The V and J ends lost 4 bases and 2 bases respectively, with 17 bases between them. The CDR3 is CASSRGGVGGNTEAFF. The CDR3 nucleotides are TGCGCCAGCAGCCGAGGGGGTGTCGGGGGAAACACTGAAGCTTTCTTT.

J is TRBJ2-2 and V is TRBV18, with D tentatively TRBD2 (5 bases). This CDR3 is 15 amino acids long. V was shortened by 6 bases and J by 1 base, with 12 bases between the two germline ends. In germline, CDR1 is KGHSH, CDR2 LQKENI. CDR3 residues: CASSAGSLNTGELFF. The DNA of the CDR3 is TGTGCCAGCTCCGCGGGCAGTCTGAACACCGGGGAGCTGTTTTTT. Full variable domain (missing parts from reference TRBV18 and TRBJ2-2): NAGVMQNPRHLVRRRGQEARLRCSPMKGHSHVYWYRQLPEEGLKFMVYLQKENIIDESGMPKERFSAEFPKEGPSILRIQQVVRGDSAAYFCASSAGSLNTGELFFGEGSRLTVL.

This clonotype was detected only once. This sequence joins TRBV12-3 or TRBV12-4 and TRBJ1-1, with 8 bases fitting TRBD1. V gave up 6 bases and J gave up 3 bases; unmatched junction bases: 6. The CDR3 contains 14 residues. CDR3 sequence: CASSPGGWYTEAFF. CDR3 bases: TGTGCCAGCAGCCCAGGGGGCTGGTACACTGAAGCTTTCTTT.

V and J are TRBV7-2 and TRBJ2-7, with a weak D call TRBD2 (6 bases). Per germline, CDR1 SGHTA and CDR2 FQGNSA. V lost 5 bases and J 4 bases, leaving 12 bases between the germline ends. The CDR3 length is 13 residues. The CDR3 sequence is CASSRRRDYEQYF. The CDR3 DNA sequence: TGTGCCAGCAGCCGACGGCGGGATTACGAGCAGTACTTC.

The genes are TRBV19 and TRBJ1-6; D is unclear. V lost 9 bases to trimming and J lost 7 bases, with 13 bases between them. CDR3 length: 13 amino acids. The germline gives CDR1 LNHDA, CDR2 SQIVND (reference sequence). The DNA for the CDR3 is TGTGCCAGCAGTCCCAACGGGAATTCACCCCTCCACTTT. Amino acids: CASSPNGNSPLHF.

The chain couples TRBV6-5 to TRBJ1-5, with D possibly matching TRBD1 (5 bases). The CDR3 sequence is 15 residues long. Trimming left V 2 bases short and J 4 bases short, with 12 bases between. Germline assignment: CDR1 MNHEY and CDR2 SVGAGI. The CDR3 nucleotides read TGTGCCAGCAGTTACGGCCAGGGAGGGAATCAGCCCCAGCATTTT. Translated: CASSYGQGGNQPQHF.

The gene calls are TRBV20-1 and TRBJ2-1; D is unclear. Germline CDR1 and CDR2: DFQATT and SNEGSKA (reference sequence). Trimming stripped 3 bases from V and 3 bases from J, with 9 bases between. The CDR3 contains 13 residues. This chain's CDR3 is CSARGRLYNEQFF. The CDR3 coding sequence is TGCAGTGCTAGGGGTAGACTCTACAATGAGCAGTTCTTC.

The V and J genes are TRBV20-1 and TRBJ2-5; D uncertain. CDR3 length: 14 amino acids. V lost 6 bases and J lost 2, with 16 bases in between. Germline V gene lookup returns CDR1 DFQATT and CDR2 SNEGSKA (reference sequence). The CDR3 loop is CSAARSGVQETQYF. The CDR3 DNA sequence: TGCAGTGCAGCTAGGTCTGGGGTACAAGAGACCCAGTACTTC.

The chain combines TRBV7-2 with TRBJ1-5; D gene unclear. The CDR3 runs to 13 residues. Germline V gives CDR1 SGHTA, CDR2 FQGNSA. V lost 5 bases, J lost 3 bases, and 8 bases lay in between. CDR3 region: CASSGRFNQPQHF. The CDR3 nucleotides are TGTGCCAGCAGCGGACGGTTCAATCAGCCCCAGCATTTT.

The rearrangement joins TRBV14 to TRBJ1-1; 11 positions agree with TRBD1. Germline V lookup: CDR1 SGHDN, CDR2 FVKESK. The CDR3 totals 14 residues. The J segment lost 8 bases and the V segment lost 3 bases, leaving 5 bases of the junction unmatched. The CDR3 region has the DNA TGTGCCAGCAGCCATCGGACAGGGGGCGCGGAAGCTTTCTTT. This gives the protein CASSHRTGGAEAFF.

The V call is TRBV7-3, the J call TRBJ2-3, with 9 nucleotides matching TRBD2. The CDR3 has 14 amino acids. The J segment lost 5 bases and the V segment lost 2 bases, leaving 2 bases of the junction unmatched. Germline V lookup: CDR1 SGHTA, CDR2 FQGTGA. CDR3 bases: TGTGCCAGCAGCTTAGCGGGGGGGATAGATACGCAGTATTTT. The encoded protein is CASSLAGGIDTQYF.

This chain joins TRBV28 and TRBJ1-5; weak D call: TRBD1 (6 bases). The CDR3 spans 14 residues. Germline CDR1 reads MDHEN; CDR2 reads SYDVKM. Trimming took off 6 bases at V and 7 bases at J, with 16 bases between the two ends. CDR3 DNA sequence: TGTGCCAGCAGACTTGGGCGGGGGCGGCAGCCCCAGCATTTT. It is translated as CASRLGRGRQPQHF.

The chain couples TRBV15 to TRBJ2-2; TRBD1 might be the D (5 bases). Germline V CDR1 and CDR2: LNHNV, YYDKDF (reference sequence). V shed 1 base and J shed 3 bases, with 6 bases lying between them. The CDR3 is 14 amino acids. CDR3 loop: CATSRVRDTGELFF. The CDR3 DNA sequence: TGTGCCACCAGCAGAGTCAGGGACACCGGGGAGCTGTTTTTT.

A single count supports this clonotype. V gene TRBV15 combines with J gene TRBJ2-5; 8 positions agree with TRBD1. The CDR3 runs 17 residues. In germline, CDR1 is LNHNV, CDR2 YYDKDF (reference sequence). J gave up 5 bases and V 2 bases, and 13 bases lay outside the gene matches. CDR3 region: CATSRTVRDRQLETQYF. CDR3 DNA: TGTGCCACCAGCAGAACCGTAAGGGACAGGCAACTGGAGACCCAGTACTTC.

V gene TRBV20-1 combines with J gene TRBJ2-3; the D gene is possibly TRBD1 (6 bases). This CDR3 is built from 15 residues. Deletions cut 5 bases from V and 0 bases from J, with 15 bases between. Germline loops: CDR1 DFQATT, CDR2 SNEGSKA (reference sequence). The CDR3 bases are TGCAGTGCTCCAAACAGGGTCTCCAGCACAGATACGCAGTATTTT. Encoded protein: CSAPNRVSSTDTQYF.